The rows below give T cell receptor beta chains drawn from one sample of a study of cytomegalovirus exposure and HLA in healthy donors. Assay: immunoSEQ multiplex PCR; the TCRdb copy retains only in-frame clones and omits some. Among fewer than 150,000 clones listed, 70% to 80% were seen once. Source material: PBMCs. The receptor set was obtained from a male donor in good health and CMV-seronegative. The CDR3 runs from the conserved cysteine through the conserved F or W. The order of the fields is CDR3 length, V gene, J gene, clone size, D gene, CDR3 DNA, CDR3 protein. D genes are given only for firm matches. Clone size is shown for a subset of rows, as once, few, many or a class of expanded clone.

CDR3 length: 13; V gene: TRBV2; J gene: TRBJ1-2; clone size: NA; D gene: NA; CDR3 DNA: TGTGCCAGCAGTGTAGGGGTGAGGTCCGGCTACACCTTC; CDR3 protein: CASSVGVRSGYTF
CDR3 length: 14; V gene: TRBV9; J gene: TRBJ2-7; clone size: NA; D gene: NA; CDR3 DNA: TGTGCCAGCAGCGCCGGAGGCTTACTCTACGAGCAGTACTTC; CDR3 protein: CASSAGGLLYEQYF
CDR3 length: 13; V gene: TRBV7-2; J gene: TRBJ1-2; clone size: NA; D gene: NA; CDR3 DNA: TGTGCCAGCAGCTCAACAGGCTACTATGGCTACACCTTC; CDR3 protein: CASSSTGYYGYTF
CDR3 length: 13; V gene: TRBV15; J gene: TRBJ2-5; clone size: NA; D gene: NA; CDR3 DNA: TGTGCCACCAGGACTACAGGGCAAGAGACCCAGTACTTC; CDR3 protein: CATRTTGQETQYF
CDR3 length: 12; V gene: TRBV25-1; J gene: TRBJ2-7; clone size: few; D gene: TRBD1; CDR3 DNA: TGTGCCAGCAGTGGACAGGGTGGCGAGCAGTACTTC; CDR3 protein: CASSGQGGEQYF
CDR3 length: 15; V gene: TRBV5-6; J gene: TRBJ2-3; clone size: NA; D gene: NA; CDR3 DNA: TGTGCCAGCAGCTTTGGGGGGGGCCCTGGAGATACGCAGTATTTT; CDR3 protein: CASSFGGGPGDTQYF
CDR3 length: 13; V gene: TRBV6-5; J gene: TRBJ2-3; clone size: NA; D gene: NA; CDR3 DNA: TGTGCCAGCAGTTACCGTTGGGCGGATACGCAGTATTTT; CDR3 protein: CASSYRWADTQYF
CDR3 length: 14; V gene: TRBV18; J gene: TRBJ2-1; clone size: once; D gene: NA; CDR3 DNA: TGTGCCAGCTCACAAATACAGGGCATAAATGAGCAGTTCTTC; CDR3 protein: CASSQIQGINEQFF
CDR3 length: 12; V gene: TRBV6-6; J gene: TRBJ1-1; clone size: NA; D gene: NA; CDR3 DNA: TGTGCCAGCAAGACCCCCGGGGTGCTGGCTTTCTTT; CDR3 protein: CASKTPGVLAFF
CDR3 length: 13; V gene: TRBV5-6; J gene: TRBJ2-5; clone size: NA; D gene: NA; CDR3 DNA: TGTGCCAGCAGCTTGACAGATCCGGAGACCCAGTACTTC; CDR3 protein: CASSLTDPETQYF
CDR3 length: 15; V gene: TRBV14; J gene: TRBJ2-7; clone size: NA; D gene: NA; CDR3 DNA: TGTGCCAGCAGCCAAGTCTTCGGCAGGGCCTACGAGCAGTACTTC; CDR3 protein: CASSQVFGRAYEQYF
CDR3 length: 11; V gene: TRBV2; J gene: TRBJ2-7; clone size: NA; D gene: NA; CDR3 DNA: TGTGCCAGCAGACTCGGGGAGTCTCGGTACTTC; CDR3 protein: CASRLGESRYF
CDR3 length: 14; V gene: TRBV6-1; J gene: TRBJ2-3; clone size: NA; D gene: NA; CDR3 DNA: TGTGCCACCAGATTAGCGGTTACCACATATACGCAGTATTTT; CDR3 protein: CATRLAVTTYTQYF
CDR3 length: 11; V gene: TRBV29-1; J gene: TRBJ1-1; clone size: NA; D gene: NA; CDR3 DNA: TGCAGCGGTAGACAGAACACTGAAGCTTTCTTT; CDR3 protein: CSGRQNTEAFF
CDR3 length: 14; V gene: TRBV27; J gene: TRBJ2-1; clone size: NA; D gene: TRBD2; CDR3 DNA: TGTGCCAGCGCCGGACTAGGAGGATTCAATGAGCAGTTCTTC; CDR3 protein: CASAGLGGFNEQFF
CDR3 length: 14; V gene: TRBV30; J gene: TRBJ1-2; clone size: NA; D gene: TRBD1; CDR3 DNA: TGTGCCTGGAAACCGACAGGGGGGAACTATGGCTACACCTTC; CDR3 protein: CAWKPTGGNYGYTF
CDR3 length: 12; V gene: TRBV4-2; J gene: TRBJ1-2; clone size: NA; D gene: NA; CDR3 DNA: TGTGCCAGCAGCCAAGAGGCCTATGGCTACACCTTC; CDR3 protein: CASSQEAYGYTF
CDR3 length: 15; V gene: TRBV7-2; J gene: TRBJ2-7; clone size: NA; D gene: TRBD2; CDR3 DNA: TGTGCCAGCAGCCCGCGGCGCGGGGGGTACTACGAGCAGTACTTC; CDR3 protein: CASSPRRGGYYEQYF
CDR3 length: 15; V gene: TRBV18; J gene: TRBJ1-5; clone size: NA; D gene: TRBD1; CDR3 DNA: TGTGCCAGCTCACCATGGACAGGGCTAGATCAGCCCCAGCATTTT; CDR3 protein: CASSPWTGLDQPQHF
CDR3 length: 14; V gene: TRBV7-9; J gene: TRBJ1-2; clone size: NA; D gene: NA; CDR3 DNA: TGTGCCAGCAGCCAGGAACCCTCTAACTATGGCTACACCTTC; CDR3 protein: CASSQEPSNYGYTF
CDR3 length: 14; V gene: TRBV10-3; J gene: TRBJ2-1; clone size: NA; D gene: NA; CDR3 DNA: TGTGCCATCAGTGAGTCTCGAACAGCCGGAAAGCAGTTCTTC; CDR3 protein: CAISESRTAGKQFF
CDR3 length: 13; V gene: TRBV28; J gene: TRBJ2-3; clone size: NA; D gene: NA; CDR3 DNA: TGTGCCAGCAGGTTCACTAGCTCCACAGTCAAGTATTTT; CDR3 protein: CASRFTSSTVKYF
CDR3 length: 12; V gene: TRBV30; J gene: TRBJ1-2; clone size: NA; D gene: NA; CDR3 DNA: TGTGCCTGGAGTGACAGCTCCTATGGCTACACCTTC; CDR3 protein: CAWSDSSYGYTF
CDR3 length: 14; V gene: TRBV23-1; J gene: TRBJ1-2; clone size: NA; D gene: TRBD1; CDR3 DNA: TGCGCCAGCAGTCACCCGGGACAGGGGTATGGCTACACCTTC; CDR3 protein: CASSHPGQGYGYTF